The T cell receptor beta chain described here comes from a study of T cell responses to AZD1222 COVID-19 vaccine. Germline CDR1 reads LGHDT; CDR2 reads YNNKEL (reference sequence). The CDR3 length is 13 residues. With V trimmed by 11 bases and J by 4 bases, 7 bases remained unmatched. Clones were read by immunoSEQ multiplex PCR, and TCRdb kept only the in-frame ones, dropping some. Of more than 95,000 clones in the sample, more than 65% are singletons; the top ten hold 27%. Here the sequenced sample was peripheral blood, taken 28 days after the second AZD1222 dose. The clonotype comes from an adult who received the AZD1222 COVID-19 vaccine. This chain connects TRBV3-1 (or the pseudogene TRBV3-2) to TRBJ1-4; 7 nucleotides agree with TRBD1. The CDR3 protein is CAVRDRYNEKLFF. The CDR3 DNA follows: TGTGCCGTGCGGGACAGATATAATGAAAAACTGTTTTTT.